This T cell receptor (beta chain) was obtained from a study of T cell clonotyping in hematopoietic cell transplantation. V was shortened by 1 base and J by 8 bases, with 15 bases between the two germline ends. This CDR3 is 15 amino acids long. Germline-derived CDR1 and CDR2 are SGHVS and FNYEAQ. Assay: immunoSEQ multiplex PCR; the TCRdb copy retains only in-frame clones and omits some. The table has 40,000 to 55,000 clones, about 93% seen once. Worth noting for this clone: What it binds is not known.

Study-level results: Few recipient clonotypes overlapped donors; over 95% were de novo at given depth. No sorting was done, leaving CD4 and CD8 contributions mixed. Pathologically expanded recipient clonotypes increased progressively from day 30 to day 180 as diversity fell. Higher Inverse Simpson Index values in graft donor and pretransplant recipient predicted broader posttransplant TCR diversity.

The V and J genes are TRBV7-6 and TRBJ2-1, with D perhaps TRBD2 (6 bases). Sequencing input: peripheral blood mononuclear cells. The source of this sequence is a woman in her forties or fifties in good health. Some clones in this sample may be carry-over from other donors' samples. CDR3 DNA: TGTGCCAGCAGCTTAGTGACTAGTCGAGACGATGAGCAGTTCTTC. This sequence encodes CASSLVTSRDDEQFF.